This T cell receptor beta chain was sequenced for a study of T cells in Graves' hyperthyroidism and ophthalmopathy. Notes on the study in general: Most expanded thyroid clonotypes above 0.001 recurred in blood.

Using RNA transcripts as the source, TCR beta CDR3 regions were amplified. The HTBI primer set drove a first-round RT-PCR of the TCR CDR3. MiXCR was run by TCRdb on the multiplex PCR reads, yielding one entry per CDR3 protein. The sample lists 490,000 or so distinct CDR3 sequences, around 20% occurring once. The germline V gene encodes CDR1 SNHLY and CDR2 FYNNEI. V gave up 6 bases and J gave up 8 bases, with 23 bases separating them. The length of the CDR3 is 16 residues. This clonotype came up many times. Its target is unknown. In making diagnoses, clinical symptoms, serum thyroxine and TRAb, thyroid ultrasound and orbital computed tomography were all used. PBMCs were derived from about 10 ml fresh peripheral blood.

Sequencing was done on a sample of blood. The clonotype was recovered from a man aged 40-49 years with Graves' ophthalmopathy. The gene calls are TRBV2 and TRBJ2-1; D is tentatively TRBD1 or TRBD2 (5 bases each). CDR3 sequence: CASSQTRDLLVHEQFF. The CDR3, as DNA: TGTGCCAGCAGCCAGACTCGGGACCTCCTGGTCCATGAGCAGTTCTTC.